The rows below give T cell receptor beta chains drawn from one sample of a study of cytomegalovirus exposure and HLA in healthy donors. Libraries were prepared by immunoSEQ multiplex PCR; TCRdb keeps only in-frame clonotypes and omits some of them. Here the sample spans approximately 100,000 clones, roughly 87% being singletons. The material sequenced was PBMCs. The source is a woman younger than 45 in good health and CMV-seronegative. CDR3s include the opening cysteine and the closing phenylalanine or tryptophan. D genes are given only for firm matches. Expanded clones get a size class; other rows say once, few or many, or leave the size out.

>few|12|TRBV25-1|TRBJ1-2|NA
TGTGCCAGCAGTGAAGGGACATGGGGCTACACCTTC
CASSEGTWGYTF
>NA|16|TRBV15|TRBJ1-6|NA
TGTGCCACCAGCAGGACTGGAGGAAGAGGGTATTCACCCCTCCACTTT
CATSRTGGRGYSPLHF
>NA|15|TRBV27|TRBJ2-7|TRBD1
TGTGCCAGCAGTTTATTTGGACAGGGTACCTACGAGCAGTACTTC
CASSLFGQGTYEQYF
>few|12|TRBV7-8|TRBJ1-2|NA
TGTGCCAGCAGCTTAGCGCAGGATGGCTACACCTTC
CASSLAQDGYTF
>NA|11|TRBV6-6|TRBJ1-5|TRBD1
TGTGCCAGCAGTCCCGGACAGGGCTGGAATTTT
CASSPGQGWNF
>NA|15|TRBV9|TRBJ1-1|NA
TGTGCCAGCAGCGTAGGTCCCTTTATGAACACTGAAGCTTTCTTT
CASSVGPFMNTEAFF
>once|11|TRBV11-2|TRBJ1-1|NA
TGTGCCAGCGTCAGGGTGAGAGAAGCTTTCTTT
CASVRVREAFF
>NA|12|TRBV19|TRBJ1-5|NA
TGTGCCAGTAGTACTCCGAATCAGCCCCAGCATTTT
CASSTPNQPQHF
>NA|18|TRBV25-1|TRBJ2-5|NA
TGTGCCAGCAGTCCCCCAGTTCGGCATATCATGGGCATAGGGACCCAGTACTTC
CASSPPVRHIMGIGTQYF
>NA|15|TRBV4-3|TRBJ2-7|NA
TGCGCCAGCAGCCAAGAGGCCAGGGGCTTATACGAGCAGTACTTC
CASSQEARGLYEQYF
>NA|14|TRBV11-3|TRBJ2-5|NA
TGTGCCAGCAGCTCTGGTGGAGCGGCAGAGACCCAGTACTTC
CASSSGGAAETQYF
>NA|17|TRBV2|TRBJ2-3|NA
TGTGCCAGCAGCTTTCTTGGGACAGCGGGGGGCACAGATACGCAGTATTTT
CASSFLGTAGGTDTQYF
>NA|15|TRBV28|TRBJ2-2|TRBD1
TGTGCCAGCAGTTTACCCGGACAGGGAGTAGGCGAGCTGTTTTTT
CASSLPGQGVGELFF
>NA|14|TRBV27|TRBJ1-2|NA
TGTGCCAGCAGTTCCCAACGCGCAAGTAGTGGCTACACCTTC
CASSSQRASSGYTF
>NA|16|TRBV15|TRBJ1-3|NA
TGTGCCACCAGCAGAGAAGCAGGATTCTCTGGAAACACCATATATTTT
CATSREAGFSGNTIYF
>few|13|TRBV6-5|TRBJ1-1|NA
TGTGCCAGCAAGCAGGGGTTGGACACTGAAGCTTTCTTT
CASKQGLDTEAFF
>NA|13|TRBV5-1|TRBJ2-5|NA
TGCGCCAGTTATCCGGGGGACCAAGAGACCCAGTACTTC
CASYPGDQETQYF
>NA|14|TRBV5-4|TRBJ1-2|NA
TGTGCCAGCAGCGAGATTGGGGGGTACTATGGCTACACCTTC
CASSEIGGYYGYTF
>NA|16|TRBV19|TRBJ2-3|TRBD2
TGTGCCAGTAGTCCCTGGGGGAGCGGGGTAACAGATACGCAGTATTTT
CASSPWGSGVTDTQYF
>few|11|TRBV7-9|TRBJ1-2|NA
TGTGCCAGCAGCTTAAGGCGGACTGACACCTTC
CASSLRRTDTF
>NA|17|TRBV9|TRBJ2-4|TRBD2
TGTGCCAGCAGCGTAGGTACTAGCGGGGGGGAAGGAAACATTCAGTACTTC
CASSVGTSGGEGNIQYF
>few|13|TRBV9|TRBJ1-1|NA
TGTGCCAGCAGCGTAGTAGAGGGCACTGAAGCTTTCTTT
CASSVVEGTEAFF
>NA|15|TRBV9|TRBJ1-2|NA
TGTGCCAGCAGCGTAGCTCGGGGGGCTCCTTATGGCTACACCTTC
CASSVARGAPYGYTF
>NA|16|TRBV7-2|TRBJ1-5|NA
TGTGCCAGCAGCTTTCTTCAATCGGGCGCGGGTCAGCCCCAGCATTTT
CASSFLQSGAGQPQHF
>NA|15|TRBV29-1|TRBJ1-4|TRBD1
TGCAGCGTTCTATTACCCGGGACAGGGAACGAAAAACTGTTTTTT
CSVLLPGTGNEKLFF
>NA|17|TRBV7-2|TRBJ2-7|NA
TGTGCCAGCAGCCGGGCCGTCAGGGGCGGAATCTCCTACGAGCAGTACTTC
CASSRAVRGGISYEQYF
>NA|15|TRBV5-6|TRBJ1-1|TRBD1
TGTGCCAGCAGCTGGGGACAGGGAGGTTTAAGTGAAGCTTTCTTT
CASSWGQGGLSEAFF
>NA|12|TRBV10-2|TRBJ1-6|NA
TGCGCCAGCAGTCCAGGGGATTCACCCCTCCACTTT
CASSPGDSPLHF
>NA|16|TRBV6-1|TRBJ2-7|NA
TGTGCCAGCAGTGAAGCTAGGGCAGGGTGGGCCTACGAGCAGTACTTC
CASSEARAGWAYEQYF
>NA|11|TRBV2|TRBJ2-5|NA
TGTGCCAGCAGTGGTGAGGTCACCCAGTACTTC
CASSGEVTQYF
>many|18|TRBV7-8|TRBJ2-1|TRBD2
TGTGCCAGCAGGCCCGGGACTAGCGGGGGCGGCTCCTACAATGAGCAGTTCTTC
CASRPGTSGGGSYNEQFF
>NA|12|TRBV7-9|TRBJ2-7|NA
TGTGCCAGCAGCTTAACAGGATACGAGCAGTACTTC
CASSLTGYEQYF
>NA|15|TRBV6-5|TRBJ2-4|NA
TGTGCCAGCAGCCCCAACTTCTTAGCCAAAAACATTCAGTACTTC
CASSPNFLAKNIQYF
>NA|13|TRBV2|TRBJ2-1|NA
TGTGCCAGCAGTGAAACAGCTACTAATGAGCAGTTCTTC
CASSETATNEQFF
>NA|17|TRBV19|TRBJ2-3|TRBD2
TGTGCCAGTAGTATATTAGGACTAGCGGGGGGAACAGATACGCAGTATTTT
CASSILGLAGGTDTQYF
>medium-sized|14|TRBV27|TRBJ2-1|TRBD1
TGTGCCAGCAGGACAGGGGGCGTGAACAATGAGCAGTTCTTC
CASRTGGVNNEQFF
>NA|16|TRBV27|TRBJ1-1|NA
TGTGCCAGCAGTTTTCGCGTCCCTCCATTTGACACTGAAGCTTTCTTT
CASSFRVPPFDTEAFF
>NA|15|TRBV7-8|TRBJ1-4|NA
TGTGCCAGCAGGCGTCGAGATGCAACTAATGAAAAACTGTTTTTT
CASRRRDATNEKLFF
>NA|13|TRBV2|TRBJ2-5|NA
TGTGCCAGCGTGGCAGGGGAGGGGGAGACCCAGTACTTC
CASVAGEGETQYF